The T cell receptor beta chain described here comes from a study of blood T cell repertoires in COVID-19. Study in general: Acute-phase and convalescent COVID-19 samples originated in the United States, Italy and Spain. The cDNA or gDNA used as material had been derived from T cells, B-cell-depleted T cells, or PBMCs.

The CDR3 length is 14 residues. Trimming shortened V by 2 bases and J by 3 bases, and 11 bases separated the two germline ends. Germline V gene lookup returns CDR1 MDHEN and CDR2 SYDVKM. In the authors' workflow: Cell counts per sample came from amplifying reference gene primers. The table came from immunoSEQ multiplex PCR; TCRdb's copy has only in-frame clones and leaves some out. Clone size and the V and J calls come from that table; the DNA yielded D and trimming. The sample holds around 170,000 clones, under 85% seen once. The clonotype originates from a man aged 65 to 79 who had recovered from COVID-19. Input material: peripheral blood. The V gene is TRBV28, the J gene TRBJ2-7; D is ambiguous. The chain's CDR3 is CASSLGSTGYEQYF. CDR3 DNA sequence: TGTGCCAGCAGTTTAGGATCCACGGGCTACGAGCAGTACTTC.